This T cell receptor beta chain stems from a study of blood T cell repertoires in COVID-19. This clone came up once. The CDR3 runs to 21 residues. The V and J ends lost 0 bases and 1 base, in that order; junction bases with no gene match: 11. The germline V gene encodes CDR1 MNHNS and CDR2 SASEGT. Sequencing was performed with immunoSEQ multiplex PCR; in TCRdb, only in-frame clones are kept and a portion is missing. The table lists around 19,000 clones, approximately 87% of them singletons. The genes are TRBV6-1 and TRBJ2-5, with 16 bases matching TRBD2. The source of this sequence is a human donor in a cohort sampled during active COVID-19. The sample comprised peripheral blood. The CDR3 reads CASSEALRGLAGGSAQETQYF. The CDR3 DNA follows: TGTGCCAGCAGTGAAGCGCTCCGGGGACTAGCGGGAGGGTCAGCCCAAGAGACCCAGTACTTC.